The 7 T cell receptor beta chains below were found in one sample sequenced in a study of graft-versus-host responses after intestinal transplantation. Generated by immunoSEQ multiplex PCR, the TCRdb table keeps only in-frame clones and is missing some. The repertoire holds about 15,000 clones, with 67% as singletons. Intraepithelial and lamina propria lymphocytes were isolated from graft specimens. This specimen was ileum tissue, taken 650 to 700 days after intestinal transplantation. Receptor source: a human patient who received an intestinal transplant, so some T cells may come from the graft donor.

V usage is TRBV5-1 and J usage is TRBJ2-2; 10 bases line up with TRBD1. CDR3 length equals 15 residues. V was clipped by 1 base and J by 6 bases; unmatched bases: 3. The germline gives CDR1 SGHRS, CDR2 YFSETQ. CDR3: CASSLRQGAAGELFF. The CDR3 DNA sequence: TGCGCCAGCAGCTTGAGACAGGGGGCGGCCGGGGAGCTGTTTTTT.

This clone was recorded a few times. This chain joins TRBV18 and TRBJ1-2; 7 bases are a match to TRBD1. The trim removed 11 bases at V and 4 bases at J, leaving 10 bases unmatched. Germline CDR1 reads KGHSH; CDR2 reads LQKENI. This CDR3 comprises 13 residues. CDR3 bases: TGTGCCGGAACCTGGGACAGCGGCTATGGCTACACCTTC. Protein sequence: CAGTWDSGYGYTF.

The chain couples TRBV4-3 to TRBJ2-7; 9 bases agree with TRBD1. This CDR3 has 13 amino acids. Germline V gene data show CDR1 as LGHNA and CDR2 as YSLEER. V lost 4 bases and J lost 5; bases outside the gene matches: 3. In DNA form, the CDR3 reads TGCGCCAGCAGCCCGGGACAGGGAAACGAGCAGTACTTC. Translated, it gives CASSPGQGNEQYF.

This chain connects TRBV5-6 to TRBJ2-6; TRBD1 aligns across 8 bases. Trimming took 4 bases from V and 2 from J; bases not matched to a gene: 11. CDR3 length: 18 residues. CDR1 SGHDT and CDR2 YYEEEE come from the germline V gene. This chain's CDR3 is CASSQSRDRRTGANVLTF. DNA of the CDR3: TGTGCCAGCAGCCAGTCCCGGGACAGGAGGACTGGGGCCAACGTCCTGACTTTC.

Here the CDR3 reads CASSYRGTGGTDTQYF. The CDR3 DNA is TGTGCCAGCAGTTACCGCGGGACAGGGGGCACAGATACGCAGTATTTT. The J gene is TRBJ2-3, the V gene TRBV6-5; 10 bases line up with TRBD1. This CDR3 contains 16 residues. Germline V CDR1 and CDR2: MNHEY, SVGAGI. With 2 bases clipped from V and 1 base from J, the junction kept 3 bases outside the gene matches.

This clone appeared a few times. V usage is TRBV19 and J usage is TRBJ1-4, with 10 bases aligning to TRBD1. Trimming took 3 bases from V and 0 from J; bases not matched to a gene: 7. Germline CDR1 reads LNHDA; CDR2 reads SQIVND (reference sequence). This CDR3 contains 18 residues. In nucleotides, the CDR3 is TGTGCCAGTAGTATGATGGGACAGGGGCTGACAACTAATGAAAAACTGTTTTTT. Its translation is CASSMMGQGLTTNEKLFF.

The CDR3 DNA follows: TGTGCCAGCAGCCTCAGGGGGCGAGAGGATGAAGCTTTCTTT. As protein: CASSLRGREDEAFF. The chain carries TRBV5-8 and TRBJ1-1, with 8 bases matching TRBD1. Germline V gene data show CDR1 as SGHTS and CDR2 as YDEGEE. V shed 4 bases, J shed 7 bases, and the junction held 9 bases outside the gene matches. The CDR3 loop spans 14 amino acids.